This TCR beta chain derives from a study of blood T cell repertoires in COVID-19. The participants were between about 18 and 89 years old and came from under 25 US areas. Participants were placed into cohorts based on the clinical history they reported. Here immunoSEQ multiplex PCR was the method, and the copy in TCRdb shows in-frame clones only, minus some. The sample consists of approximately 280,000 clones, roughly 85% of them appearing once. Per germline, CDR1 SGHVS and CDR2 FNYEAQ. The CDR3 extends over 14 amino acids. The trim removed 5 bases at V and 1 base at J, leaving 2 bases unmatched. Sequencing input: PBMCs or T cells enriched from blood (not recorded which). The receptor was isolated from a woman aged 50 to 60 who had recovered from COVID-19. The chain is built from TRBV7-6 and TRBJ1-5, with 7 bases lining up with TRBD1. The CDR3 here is CASSAGGSNQPQHF. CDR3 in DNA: TGTGCCAGCAGCGCAGGGGGAAGCAATCAGCCCCAGCATTTT.